The 28 T cell receptor beta chains listed next were all sequenced from one sample in a study of blood T cell repertoires in COVID-19. The protocol was immunoSEQ multiplex PCR, while the TCRdb copy is restricted to in-frame clones and leaves out a portion. The repertoire holds about 320,000 clones, with roughly 85% as singletons. Sequenced material: PBMCs or T cells enriched from blood (not recorded which). The source is a woman aged 25-40 years who had been exposed to COVID-19.

V is TRBV25-1 and J is TRBJ2-1; tentative D call: TRBD1 (6 bases). The germline CDR1 and CDR2 sequences are MGHDK and SYGVNS. Trimming pared 5 bases from V and 8 bases from J, leaving 13 bases between. The length of the CDR3 is 13 residues. CDR3 residues: CASSLGAGHEQFF. CDR3 bases: TGTGCCAGCAGTCTGGGGGCCGGGCATGAGCAGTTCTTC. Combining the CDR3 with reference TRBV25-1 and TRBJ2-1 gives the whole variable domain EADIYQTPRYLVIGTGKKITLECSQTMGHDKMYWYQQDPGMELHLIHYSYGVNSTEKGDLSSESTVSRIRTEHFPLTLESARPSHTSQYLCASSLGAGHEQFFGPGTRLTVL.

This sequence joins TRBV2 and TRBJ2-7; D is unresolved. V lost 3 bases and J lost 3, with 15 bases in between. From germline, CDR1 is SNHLY and CDR2 FYNNEI. The CDR3 length is 15 residues. The CDR3 DNA reads as TGTGCCAGCAGTGATTTAGGCCGGGTCAACTACGAGCAGTACTTC. The encoded protein is CASSDLGRVNYEQYF.

This clone has a count of ten or more. The V call is TRBV15, the J call TRBJ1-2, with D maybe TRBD1 (6 bases). The CDR3 is made up of 15 amino acids. Germline assignment: CDR1 LNHNV and CDR2 YYDKDF (reference sequence). V dropped 1 base and J dropped 3 bases, with 12 bases sitting between them. The CDR3 coding sequence is TGTGCCACCAGCAGAGGGGCAGGGGTCGACTATGGCTACACCTTC. The encoded protein is CATSRGAGVDYGYTF. Drawing the rest from reference TRBV15 and TRBJ1-2, the complete variable domain is DAMVIQNPRYQVTQFGKPVTLSCSQTLNHNVMYWYQQKSSQAPKLLFHYYDKDFNNEADTPDNFQSRRPNTSFCFLDIRSPGLGDTAMYLCATSRGAGVDYGYTFGSGTRLTVV.

This rearrangement joins TRBV24-1 to TRBJ2-1, with 9 bases lining up with TRBD2. From germline, CDR1 is KGHDR and CDR2 SFDVKD. V shed 3 bases, J shed 6 bases, and the junction held 8 bases outside the gene matches. The CDR3 runs to 16 residues. CDR3 nucleotide sequence: TGTGCCACCAGTGATCTGGGGCTAGCGGGAACCAATGAGCAGTTCTTC. It yields the protein CATSDLGLAGTNEQFF.

This chain's CDR3 is CAWGRLGASGNTIYF. The CDR3 coding sequence is TGTGCCTGGGGTCGTCTAGGGGCCTCTGGAAACACCATATATTTT. The J gene is TRBJ1-3, the V gene TRBV30, with D perhaps TRBD1 (5 bases). This CDR3 comprises 15 residues. Per the germline V gene, CDR1 is GTSNPN and CDR2 is SVGIG (reference sequence). The V gene lost 5 bases and the J gene lost 0 bases, with 14 bases spanning the gap. Together with reference TRBV30 and TRBJ1-3, the CDR3 gives the full variable domain: SQTIHQWPATLVQPVGSPLSLECTVEGTSNPNLYWYRQAAGRGLQLLFYSVGIGQISSEVPQNLSASRPQDRQFILSSKKLLLSDSGFYLCAWGRLGASGNTIYFGEGSWLTVV.

V usage is TRBV4-3 and J usage is TRBJ1-6, with a tentative D call TRBD1 (5 bases). Germline lookup yields CDR1 LGHNA and CDR2 YSLEER. V was shortened by 1 base and J by 8 bases, with 15 bases between the two germline ends. This CDR3 spans 16 amino acids. In nucleotides, the CDR3 is TGCGCCAGCAGCCAAGTCGGGGCCGGGGGTGATTCACCCCTCCACTTT. This sequence encodes CASSQVGAGGDSPLHF.

The rearrangement links TRBV4-3 to TRBJ1-3, with a weak D call TRBD1 (5 bases). The CDR3 extends over 15 amino acids. The V end was cut by 1 base, the J end by 4 bases, with 11 bases between. Germline V CDR1 and CDR2: LGHNA, YSLEER. Here the CDR3 reads CASSQGRGVGNTIYF. The CDR3 nucleotides are TGCGCCAGCAGCCAAGGTCGGGGGGTGGGAAACACCATATATTTT.

The chain carries TRBV30 and TRBJ2-1, with a weak D call TRBD2 (6 bases). V lost 7 bases, J lost 6 bases, and 10 bases lay in between. This CDR3 has 11 amino acids. Germline V gene data show CDR1 as GTSNPN and CDR2 as SVGIG (reference sequence). The CDR3 is CASTSRNEQFF. The DNA of the CDR3 is TGTGCCTCGACTAGTCGCAATGAGCAGTTCTTC. The complete variable domain, with remaining parts taken from reference TRBV30 and TRBJ2-1, reads SQTIHQWPATLVQPVGSPLSLECTVEGTSNPNLYWYRQAAGRGLQLLFYSVGIGQISSEVPQNLSASRPQDRQFILSSKKLLLSDSGFYLCASTSRNEQFFGPGTRLTVL.

The chain joins TRBV7-8 to TRBJ1-6; a possible D gene is TRBD1 (6 bases). This CDR3 region has 14 residues. Germline CDR1 is SGHVS and CDR2 is FQNEAQ. V was cut by 1 base and J by 9 bases, with 10 bases left in between. This CDR3 is CASSLGQGLSPLHF. In nucleotides, the CDR3 is TGTGCCAGCAGCTTAGGGCAGGGGCTTTCACCCCTCCACTTT.

This rearrangement joins TRBV9 to TRBJ2-1, with 7 bases that match TRBD2. The CDR3 is made up of 16 amino acids. The V gene's germline CDR1 is SGDLS and CDR2 YYNGEE. Unmatched junction bases numbered 7, after V lost 1 base and J lost 3 bases. Written as DNA, the CDR3 is TGTGCCAGCAGCGTACCCGGGACTACCCTCTACAATGAGCAGTTCTTC. This translates into CASSVPGTTLYNEQFF.

The V call is TRBV5-4, the J call TRBJ2-1; TRBD2 matches at 7 bases. Germline V gene lookup returns CDR1 SGHNT and CDR2 YYREEE (reference sequence). The CDR3 spans 15 residues. V lost 0 bases to trimming and J lost 5 bases; unmatched junction nucleotides: 5. This CDR3 is CASSLVGTINNEQFF. The CDR3 DNA is TGTGCCAGCAGCTTGGTTGGGACTATAAACAATGAGCAGTTCTTC.

V is TRBV6-5 and J is TRBJ2-7; 9 bases match TRBD1. Germline lookup yields CDR1 MNHEY and CDR2 SVGAGI. The CDR3 contains 15 residues. V lost 7 bases and J lost 9; bases outside the gene matches: 16. The CDR3: CASTSNRDRDTGQYF. The CDR3 DNA is TGTGCCAGCACTTCAAACCGGGACAGGGATACGGGGCAGTACTTC.

This clone was counted a single time. The rearrangement joins TRBV6-5 to TRBJ2-4, with 9 bases identical to TRBD1. Germline V CDR1 and CDR2: MNHEY, SVGAGI. The CDR3 contains 14 residues. The ends lost 6 bases at V and 3 bases at J; junction bases unmatched: 3. The CDR3: CASRGQGVKNIQYF. CDR3 DNA: TGTGCCAGCAGGGGACAGGGTGTCAAAAACATTCAGTACTTC.

The V gene is TRBV28, the J gene TRBJ1-4; the D is unclear. Trimming removed 5 bases at V and 8 bases at J, with 15 bases between. The germline V gene has CDR1 MDHEN and CDR2 SYDVKM. This CDR3 contains 14 residues. CDR3 nucleotide sequence: TGTGCCAGCAGTCTGCAGGCCTTTCGCGAAAAACTGTTTTTT. This translates into CASSLQAFREKLFF.

In its sample, this clone was seen a few times. The V gene is TRBV10-2, the J gene TRBJ1-6; tentative D call: TRBD1 (5 bases). The V end was cut by 3 bases, the J end by 4 bases, with 10 bases between. The CDR3 has 15 residues. Germline V gene sequence: CDR1 WSHSY, CDR2 SAAADI. Here the CDR3 DNA reads TGCGCCAGCAGTGACCAGCGACAGTATAATTCACCCCTCCACTTT. Translating gives CASSDQRQYNSPLHF.

The genes are TRBV6-5 and TRBJ2-7, with D perhaps TRBD2 (5 bases). Per the germline V gene, CDR1 is MNHEY and CDR2 is SVGAGI. Trimming shortened V by 8 bases and J by 4 bases, and 9 bases separated the two germline ends. CDR3 length: 11 amino acids. CDR3 protein: CASGSWYEQYF. In DNA, the CDR3 is TGTGCCAGCGGGAGTTGGTACGAGCAGTACTTC.

The genes are TRBV2 and TRBJ2-5; 16 bases align to TRBD2. CDR1 is SNHLY and CDR2 is FYNNEI in the germline V gene. Trimming removed 6 bases from V and 5 bases from J; junction bases left unmatched: 9. The CDR3 is made up of 17 amino acids. In nucleotides, the CDR3 is TGTGCCAGCAGGGGACTAGCGGGAGGGCCCTCGCGGGAGACCCAGTACTTC. Protein sequence: CASRGLAGGPSRETQYF.

This chain connects TRBV7-2 to TRBJ2-5, with 12 positions matching TRBD2. Germline V CDR1 and CDR2: SGHTA, FQGNSA. The length of the CDR3 is 16 residues. V trimming: 5 bases; J trimming: 10 bases; junction bases outside the gene matches: 14. CDR3 nucleotide sequence: TGTGCCAGCAGCCGGACTAGCGGGGCCACGAGGGGTGGCCAGTACTTC. Protein product: CASSRTSGATRGGQYF.

This chain uses TRBV27 with TRBJ1-2; D might be TRBD1 (6 bases). This CDR3 spans 12 amino acids. Germline V gene sequence: CDR1 MNHEY, CDR2 SMNVEV (reference sequence). V was pared by 4 bases and J by 8 bases, with 11 bases between. The CDR3 region has the DNA TGTGCCAGCAGTTCAGGGGTAGGAGGCTACACCTTC. It is translated as CASSSGVGGYTF.

This chain links TRBV29-1 with TRBJ1-1; a possible D gene is TRBD1 (5 bases). The CDR3 has 12 amino acids. Per the germline V gene, CDR1 is SQVTM and CDR2 is ANQGSEA. Trimming took off 8 bases at V and 10 bases at J, with 20 bases between the two ends. The chain's CDR3 is CSPSDSLSGAFF. The CDR3 region has the DNA TGCAGCCCAAGTGACAGTCTCTCGGGAGCTTTCTTT.

The rearrangement uses TRBV4-1 and TRBJ2-7; TRBD2 matches at 14 bases. Germline V gene lookup returns CDR1 MGHRA and CDR2 YSYEKL. This CDR3 contains 16 residues. Trimming cost V 1 base and J 2 bases; bases outside gene matches: 1. CDR3: CASSQGTSGRTYEQYF. DNA of the CDR3: TGCGCCAGCAGCCAAGGGACTAGCGGGAGGACCTACGAGCAGTACTTC.

The genes are TRBV19 and TRBJ1-5; TRBD1 might be the D (5 bases). Germline CDR1 is LNHDA and CDR2 is SQIVND (reference sequence). The V end lost 6 bases, the J end lost 5 bases, and 20 bases lay between the germline ends. The CDR3 runs to 16 residues. CDR3 nucleotides: TGTGCCAGTAGGCCCCCCCGGGGGGGACGAGATCAGCCCCAGCATTTT. Encoded protein: CASRPPRGGRDQPQHF.

This clone was seen a single time. This chain connects TRBV28 to TRBJ2-3, with 7 bases fitting TRBD1. J gave up 6 bases and V 10 bases, and 16 bases lay outside the gene matches. The germline gives CDR1 MDHEN, CDR2 SYDVKM. The CDR3 has 15 residues. The CDR3 region has the DNA TGTGCCACCTCCTTGGGACAGCCAGGTTCGGATACGCAGTATTTT. It translates to CATSLGQPGSDTQYF.

The rearrangement links TRBV7-8 to TRBJ2-7, with D unresolved. The CDR3 covers 12 residues. Looked up from germline, CDR1 is SGHVS and CDR2 is FQNEAQ. The ends were cut back, 5 bases at V and 2 bases at J, with 7 bases in the middle. CDR3 nucleotides: TGTGCCAGCAGCCGACTCGCCTACGAGCAGTACTTC. Protein product: CASSRLAYEQYF.

The chain combines TRBV2 with TRBJ1-5; D unclear. Trimming pared 3 bases from V and 2 bases from J, leaving 8 bases between. CDR1 is SNHLY and CDR2 is FYNNEI in the germline V gene. This CDR3 is 14 amino acids long. CDR3 coding DNA: TGTGCCAGCAGTGACAGGCGCGGCAATCAGCCCCAGCATTTT. The encoded protein is CASSDRRGNQPQHF.

V and J are TRBV28 and TRBJ1-2; possible D gene TRBD1, 5 bases. The CDR3 length is 14 residues. CDR1 and CDR2 from the germline V gene are MDHEN and SYDVKM. With 3 bases removed from V and 0 bases from J, the gap between germline ends came to 8 bases. CDR3 amino acids: CASSFGAANYGYTF. The CDR3 nucleotides read TGTGCCAGCAGTTTTGGGGCAGCTAACTATGGCTACACCTTC.

This rearrangement joins TRBV30 to TRBJ1-4, with 8 bases that match TRBD1. J lost 4 bases, V lost 0 bases, and 10 bases had no gene match. The CDR3 runs to 17 residues. The germline V gene encodes CDR1 GTSNPN and CDR2 SVGIG (reference sequence). The CDR3 DNA reads TGTGCCTGGAGTGTACCGTCAGGGGGCGCCGGTAATGAAAAACTGTTTTTT. Amino acids: CAWSVPSGGAGNEKLFF.

The V gene is TRBV6-2 or TRBV6-3, the J gene TRBJ2-5; TRBD1 matches at 8 bases. From germline, CDR1 is MNHEY and CDR2 SVGEGT. V was pared by 6 bases and J by 5 bases, with 11 bases of the junction left unmatched. The CDR3 covers 15 residues. CDR3 in DNA: TGTGCCAGCAGCTCTCACACAGGGGGAACGGAGACCCAGTACTTC. It is translated as CASSSHTGGTETQYF.